The 17 T cell receptor beta chains in this list originate from one sample, sequenced in a study of cytomegalovirus exposure and HLA in healthy donors. 60 Vbeta and 13 Jbeta primers were used in PCR. Sequencing used immunoSEQ multiplex PCR; TCRdb keeps in-frame clones, though not all of them. The sample includes about 140,000 clones. Sequencing was performed on PBMCs. All receptors come from a man aged 40-49 years in good health and CMV-seronegative.

The chain links TRBV4-3 to TRBJ2-3, with a weak D call TRBD2 (6 bases). V was cut by 1 base and J by 1 base, with 12 bases left in between. The CDR3 runs 16 residues. Germline assignment: CDR1 LGHNA and CDR2 YSLEER. CDR3 DNA sequence: TGCGCCAGCAGCCAAGGTCACGGGGGAGGCACAGATACGCAGTATTTT. It encodes CASSQGHGGGTDTQYF.

The rearrangement uses TRBV28 and TRBJ2-3; maybe TRBD2 (7 bases). V gave up 7 bases and J gave up 3 bases, with 17 bases separating them. Per germline, CDR1 MDHEN and CDR2 SYDVKM. This CDR3 has 15 amino acids. The CDR3 reads CASIPWGGRTDTQYF. For the CDR3, the DNA is TGTGCCAGCATCCCGTGGGGGGGCCGTACAGATACGCAGTATTTT.

The chain recombines TRBV19 with TRBJ1-5; D remains ambiguous. The CDR3 has 14 amino acids. The V gene lost 6 bases and the J gene lost 2 bases, with 11 bases spanning the gap. Germline assignment: CDR1 LNHDA and CDR2 SQIVND (reference sequence). For the CDR3, the DNA is TGTGCCAGTAGCCCCTTTTCCCGCAATCAGCCCCAGCATTTT. This translates into CASSPFSRNQPQHF.

The chain recombines TRBV6-5 with TRBJ1-1, with D possibly being TRBD1 (6 bases). Germline values: CDR1 MNHEY, CDR2 SVGAGI. This CDR3 has 15 amino acids. With 6 bases removed from V and 2 bases from J, the gap between germline ends came to 16 bases. For the CDR3, the DNA is TGTGCCAGCAGCTCGCCCAAACAGGGCAACACTGAAGCTTTCTTT. Amino acid sequence: CASSSPKQGNTEAFF.

The chain uses TRBV7-2 and TRBJ2-3, with TRBD2 as a possible D gene (6 bases). V lost 1 base, J lost 2 bases, and 13 bases lay in between. Germline lookup yields CDR1 SGHTA and CDR2 FQGNSA. The CDR3 is made up of 16 amino acids. CDR3 sequence (DNA): TGTGCCAGCAGCTTAGGCCTGGGGACTCACACAGATACGCAGTATTTT. Translation: CASSLGLGTHTDTQYF.

V usage is TRBV4-1 and J usage is TRBJ2-7; D possibly corresponds to TRBD1 (5 bases). Germline V gives CDR1 MGHRA, CDR2 YSYEKL. The CDR3 contains 14 residues. The germline V and J ends were trimmed by 6 bases and 2 bases, with 14 bases remaining between them. CDR3 amino acids: CASSRLQGPYEQYF. The DNA of the CDR3 is TGCGCCAGCAGTCGTCTTCAGGGCCCCTACGAGCAGTACTTC.

The chain combines TRBV5-6 with TRBJ2-7; no clear D. This CDR3 has 12 amino acids. CDR1 SGHDT and CDR2 YYEEEE come from the germline V gene. Trimming cost V 0 bases and J 6 bases, with 7 bases left between them. The CDR3 nucleotides are TGTGCCAGCAGCTTGGTTCGGAGCGAGCAGTACTTC. Its translation is CASSLVRSEQYF.

V and J are TRBV15 and TRBJ2-1, with 10 bases aligning to TRBD2. CDR1 LNHNV and CDR2 YYDKDF come from the germline V gene (reference sequence). V was clipped by 0 bases and J by 6 bases; unmatched bases: 2. The CDR3 contains 15 residues. CDR3 region: CATSRERTSGNEQFF. CDR3 DNA sequence: TGTGCCACCAGCAGAGAGCGGACTAGCGGCAATGAGCAGTTCTTC.

The rearrangement joins TRBV7-2 to TRBJ2-3; 9 bases agree with TRBD2. Germline CDR1 reads SGHTA; CDR2 reads FQGNSA. The CDR3 length is 16 residues. The J segment lost 5 bases and the V segment lost 0 bases, leaving 6 bases of the junction unmatched. CDR3 DNA sequence: TGTGCCAGCAGCTTAGCTGGCGGGGGGGCCTTAGATACGCAGTATTTT. Translated, it gives CASSLAGGGALDTQYF.

DNA for the CDR3: TGTGCCAGCAGCGTTCAGGGGGCGAGTGGAAACACCATATATTTT. This translates into CASSVQGASGNTIYF. The gene calls are TRBV9 and TRBJ1-3, with 8 bases that match TRBD1. CDR1 and CDR2 (germline): SGDLS, YYNGEE. V lost 2 bases, J lost 3 bases, and 4 bases stayed unmatched. The CDR3 loop spans 15 amino acids.

The rearrangement joins TRBV11-3 to TRBJ2-1; the D gene is possibly TRBD1 (6 bases). V lost 5 bases, J lost 8 bases, and 19 bases lay in between. This CDR3 is 15 amino acids long. Germline V CDR1 and CDR2: SGHNT, YENEEA. The DNA of the CDR3 is TGTGCCAGCAGCCCCCGACAGGCGTCCGGGGATGAGCAGTTCTTC. Its protein product is CASSPRQASGDEQFF.

The V and J genes are TRBV19 and TRBJ1-1; D call uncertain. The CDR3 covers 13 residues. Germline CDR1 is LNHDA and CDR2 is SQIVND (reference sequence). V was trimmed by 6 bases and J by 3 bases, leaving 11 bases between them. The CDR3: CASSIVRDTEAFF. The CDR3 DNA reads as TGTGCCAGTAGCATTGTCCGGGACACTGAAGCTTTCTTT.

A remark on this clone: The sample carries other DNA sequences with the same CDR3. The V and J genes are TRBV7-2 and TRBJ1-5, with a weak D call TRBD1 (5 bases). Germline CDR1 and CDR2: SGHTA and FQGNSA. V lost 5 bases and J 5 bases, leaving 16 bases between the germline ends. The CDR3 is 15 residues long. The CDR3 region is CASSPGGGRDQPQHF. The DNA for the CDR3 is TGTGCCAGCAGCCCCGGGGGGGGTCGGGATCAGCCCCAGCATTTT.

This chain connects TRBV6-5 to TRBJ1-1; 7 nucleotides line up with TRBD1. In germline, CDR1 is MNHEY, CDR2 SVGAGI. The V segment lost 0 bases and the J segment 5 bases; nucleotides outside the gene matches: 9. CDR3 size: 16 residues. Here the CDR3 reads CASSYSRWQGGTEAFF. The CDR3 DNA reads TGTGCCAGCAGTTACTCTAGGTGGCAGGGGGGTACTGAAGCTTTCTTT.

The rearrangement uses TRBV7-9 and TRBJ1-6; 9 bases match TRBD1. The CDR3 runs to 14 residues. Germline-derived CDR1 and CDR2 are SEHNR and FQNEAQ (reference sequence). J lost 6 bases, V lost 4 bases, and 1 base had no gene match. The CDR3 spells CASSSGQGNSPLHF. The DNA of the CDR3 is TGTGCCAGCAGCTCGGGACAGGGTAATTCACCCCTCCACTTT.

The chain has TRBV7-9 and TRBJ2-2; TRBD1 matches 8 bases. CDR1 SEHNR and CDR2 FQNEAQ come from the germline V gene (reference sequence). This CDR3 region has 14 residues. J gave up 5 bases and V 5 bases, and 4 bases lay outside the gene matches. The CDR3 spells CASSGNRGTGELFF. CDR3 sequence (DNA): TGTGCCAGCAGCGGCAACAGGGGGACCGGGGAGCTGTTTTTT.

The chain links TRBV4-1 to TRBJ2-3, with 9 bases lining up with TRBD2. With 3 bases clipped from V and 7 bases from J, the junction kept 14 bases outside the gene matches. The CDR3 has 17 amino acids. Germline CDR1 is MGHRA and CDR2 is YSYEKL. The CDR3 coding sequence is TGCGCCAGCAGCCAGGCAATTACCGGGACTAGCTCTTATACGCAGTATTTT. Amino acids: CASSQAITGTSSYTQYF.